The T cell receptor (beta chain) under discussion was sequenced for a study of blood T cells in healthy people across ages. Study-wide results and caveats: Investigators viewed diversity estimates from one million T cells as underestimates, the study reported. Age brought a roughly linear fall in TCR beta diversity measured per million T cells.

Together with a sample-barcoded 5' primer, a J-beta primer mix was included in a second PCR lasting about 7 to 12 cycles. MiXCR, run by TCRdb on the 5' RACE reads, gives a single entry per CDR3 protein. The data show 1.5 million to 2 million distinct CDR3 sequences, 49% seen once. Germline V gives CDR1 LGHDT, CDR2 YNNKEL (reference sequence). This CDR3 is 16 amino acids long. As concerns this clonotype: Its specificity is not known. A read error may explain this, as a much larger clone is one base away.

The TCR was taken from a woman aged 35 to 49 in good health. The V call is TRBV3-1, the J call TRBJ2-3, with 9 bases fitting TRBD2. Sequencing was performed on blood. The CDR3 nucleotides read TGTGCCAGCAGCCAGGGGATAGCGGGGGATTCAGATGCGCAGTATTTT. It encodes CASSQGIAGDSDAQYF.